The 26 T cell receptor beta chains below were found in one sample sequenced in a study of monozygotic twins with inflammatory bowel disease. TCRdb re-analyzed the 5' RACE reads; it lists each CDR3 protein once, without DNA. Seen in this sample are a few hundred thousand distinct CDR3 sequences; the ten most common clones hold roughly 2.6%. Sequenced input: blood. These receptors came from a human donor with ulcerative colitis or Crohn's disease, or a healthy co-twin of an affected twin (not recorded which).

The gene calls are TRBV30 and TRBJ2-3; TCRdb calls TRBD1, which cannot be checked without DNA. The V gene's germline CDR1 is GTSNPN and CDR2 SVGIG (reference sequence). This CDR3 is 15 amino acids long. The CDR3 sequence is CARSAAMGVGDTQYF.

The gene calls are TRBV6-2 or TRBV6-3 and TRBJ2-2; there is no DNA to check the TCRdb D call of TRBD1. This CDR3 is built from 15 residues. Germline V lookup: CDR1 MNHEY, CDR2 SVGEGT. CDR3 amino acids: CASSWFFGATGELFF.

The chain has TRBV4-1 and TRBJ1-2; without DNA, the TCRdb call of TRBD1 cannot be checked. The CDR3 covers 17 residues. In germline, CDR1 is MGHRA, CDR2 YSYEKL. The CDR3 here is CASSQEGSTGGVYGYTF.

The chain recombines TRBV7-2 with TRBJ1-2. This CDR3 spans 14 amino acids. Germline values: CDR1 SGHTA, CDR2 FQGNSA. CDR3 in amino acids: CASSLGTTNYGYTF.

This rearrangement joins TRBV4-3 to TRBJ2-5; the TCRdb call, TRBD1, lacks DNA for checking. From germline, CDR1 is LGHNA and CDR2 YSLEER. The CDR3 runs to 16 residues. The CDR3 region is CASSQAPRGPQETQYF.

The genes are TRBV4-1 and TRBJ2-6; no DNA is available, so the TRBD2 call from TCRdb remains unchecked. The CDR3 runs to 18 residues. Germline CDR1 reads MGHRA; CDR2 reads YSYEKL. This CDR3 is CASSLREVRSSGANVLTF.

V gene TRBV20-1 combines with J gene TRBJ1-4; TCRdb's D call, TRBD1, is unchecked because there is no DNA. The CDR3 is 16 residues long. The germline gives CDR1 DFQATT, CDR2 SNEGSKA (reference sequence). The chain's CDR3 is CSARDPMGDSFEKLFF.

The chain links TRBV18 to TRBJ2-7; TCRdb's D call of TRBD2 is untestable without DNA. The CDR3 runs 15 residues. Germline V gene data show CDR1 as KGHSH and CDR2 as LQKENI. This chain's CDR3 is CASSPLAGHSYEQYF.

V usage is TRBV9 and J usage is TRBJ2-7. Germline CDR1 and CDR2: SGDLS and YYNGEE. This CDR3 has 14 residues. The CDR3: CASSVDGSTYEQYF.

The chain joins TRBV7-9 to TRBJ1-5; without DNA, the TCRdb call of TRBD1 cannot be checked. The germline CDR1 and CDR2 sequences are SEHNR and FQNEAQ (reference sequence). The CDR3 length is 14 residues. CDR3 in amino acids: CASSLQGGLQPQHF.

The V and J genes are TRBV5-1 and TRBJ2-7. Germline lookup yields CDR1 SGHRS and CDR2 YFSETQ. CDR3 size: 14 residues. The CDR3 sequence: CASSLGALTYEQYF.

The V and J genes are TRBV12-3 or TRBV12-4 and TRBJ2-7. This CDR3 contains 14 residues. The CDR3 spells CASSFGVTTYEQYF.

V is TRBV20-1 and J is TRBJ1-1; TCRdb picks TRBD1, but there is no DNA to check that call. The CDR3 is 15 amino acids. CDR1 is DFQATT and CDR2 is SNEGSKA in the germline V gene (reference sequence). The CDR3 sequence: CSARDPRLGDTEAFF.

The CDR3 protein is CASSQLAGEETQYF. V usage is TRBV3-1 and J usage is TRBJ2-5. Per germline, CDR1 LGHDT and CDR2 YNNKEL (reference sequence). CDR3 length equals 14 residues.

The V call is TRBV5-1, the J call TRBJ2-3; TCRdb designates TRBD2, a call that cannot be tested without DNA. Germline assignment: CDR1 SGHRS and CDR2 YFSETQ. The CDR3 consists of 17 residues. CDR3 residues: CASSPGLAGFYTDTQYF.

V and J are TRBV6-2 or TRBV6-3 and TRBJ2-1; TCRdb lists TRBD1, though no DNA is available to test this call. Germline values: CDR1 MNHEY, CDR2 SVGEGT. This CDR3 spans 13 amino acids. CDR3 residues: CASSYRDVNEQFF.

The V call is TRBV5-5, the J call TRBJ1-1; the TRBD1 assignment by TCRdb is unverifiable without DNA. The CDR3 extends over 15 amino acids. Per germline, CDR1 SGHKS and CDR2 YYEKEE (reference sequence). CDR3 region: CASSSLDRVGTEAFF.

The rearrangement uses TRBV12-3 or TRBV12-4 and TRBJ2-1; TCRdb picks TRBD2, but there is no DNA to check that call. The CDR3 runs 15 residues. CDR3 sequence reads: CASRESGGAHNEQFF.

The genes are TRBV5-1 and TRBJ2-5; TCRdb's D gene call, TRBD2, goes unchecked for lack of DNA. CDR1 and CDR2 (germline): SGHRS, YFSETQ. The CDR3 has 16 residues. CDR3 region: CASSREGSLAQETQYF.

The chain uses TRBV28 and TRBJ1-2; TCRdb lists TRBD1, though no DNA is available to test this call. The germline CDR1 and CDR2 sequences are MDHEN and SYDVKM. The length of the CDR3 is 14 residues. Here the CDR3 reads CASSLSGTNYGYTF.

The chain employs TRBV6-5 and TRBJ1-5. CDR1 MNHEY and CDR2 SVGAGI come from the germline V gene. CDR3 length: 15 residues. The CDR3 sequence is CASSYSQLANQPQHF.

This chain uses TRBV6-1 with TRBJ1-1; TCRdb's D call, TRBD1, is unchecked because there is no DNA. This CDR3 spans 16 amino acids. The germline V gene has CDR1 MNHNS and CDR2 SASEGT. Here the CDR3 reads CASRASGQSGNTEAFF.

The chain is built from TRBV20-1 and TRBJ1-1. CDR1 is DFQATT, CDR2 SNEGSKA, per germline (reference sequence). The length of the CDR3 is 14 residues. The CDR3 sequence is CSARARTRNTEAFF.

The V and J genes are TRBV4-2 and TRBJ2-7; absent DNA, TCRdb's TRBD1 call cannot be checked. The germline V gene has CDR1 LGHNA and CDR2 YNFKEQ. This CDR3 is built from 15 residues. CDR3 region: CASSQESGQGTEQYF.

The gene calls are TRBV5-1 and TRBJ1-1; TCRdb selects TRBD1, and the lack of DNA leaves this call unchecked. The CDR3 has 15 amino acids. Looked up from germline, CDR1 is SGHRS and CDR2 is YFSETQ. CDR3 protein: CASSLAVIGQGEAFF.

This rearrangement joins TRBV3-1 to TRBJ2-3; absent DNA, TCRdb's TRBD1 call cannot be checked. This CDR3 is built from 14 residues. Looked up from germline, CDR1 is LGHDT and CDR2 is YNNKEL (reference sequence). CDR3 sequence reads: CASSRDRGTDTQYF.